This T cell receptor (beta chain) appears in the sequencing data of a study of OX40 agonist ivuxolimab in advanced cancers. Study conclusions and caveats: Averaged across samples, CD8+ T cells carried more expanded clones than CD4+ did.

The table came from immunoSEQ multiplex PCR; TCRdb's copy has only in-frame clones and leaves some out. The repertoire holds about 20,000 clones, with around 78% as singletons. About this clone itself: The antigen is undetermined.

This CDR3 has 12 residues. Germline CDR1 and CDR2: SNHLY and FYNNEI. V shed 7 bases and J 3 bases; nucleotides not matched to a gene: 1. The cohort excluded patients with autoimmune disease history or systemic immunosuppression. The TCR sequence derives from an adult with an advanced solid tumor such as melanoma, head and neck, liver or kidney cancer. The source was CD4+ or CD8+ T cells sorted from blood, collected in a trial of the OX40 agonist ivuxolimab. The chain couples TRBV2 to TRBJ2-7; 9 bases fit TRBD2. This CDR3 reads CASKLAGYEQYF. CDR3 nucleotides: TGTGCCAGCAAACTAGCGGGCTACGAGCAGTACTTC.